This entry features one T cell receptor beta chain sequence. Its target is unknown. Profiled with immunoSEQ multiplex PCR; TCRdb holds only in-frame clones, not every one. The sample lists 45,000 to 60,000 clones, 82% occurring once. This sample is part of a study of radiotherapy plus CTLA-4 blockade in lung cancer. About the study: Objective responses emerged in about 20% of patients, and 30% to 40% attained disease control.

The CDR3 has 17 amino acids. V lost 4 bases, J lost 2 bases, and 19 bases lay in between. Germline V gives CDR1 SGHDN, CDR2 FVKESK. Study-level findings and limits: The best prediction of response reportedly came from early blood T cell clone dynamics, with interferon-beta.

The receptor comes from a human donor with non-small cell lung cancer who had stable disease on radiotherapy plus ipilimumab. The V and J genes are TRBV14 and TRBJ2-3, with D hard to call. The material sequenced was peripheral blood, taken from a patient treated with radiotherapy plus ipilimumab. The CDR3 DNA is TGTGCCAGCAGCCCTACCCCATGGTCATTCCTCACAGATACGCAGTATTTT. As protein: CASSPTPWSFLTDTQYF.